These 21 T cell receptor beta chains were all obtained from the same sample, sequenced in a study of early T cells in non-severe SARS-CoV-2 infection. TCRdb independently ran MiXCR on the 5' RACE reads; one entry per CDR3 protein. The repertoire consists of tens of thousands of distinct CDR3 sequences, with 9% to 15% occurring once and the leading ten covering approximately 3.9%. Sequencing used whole blood. These receptors were taken from an adult who was a healthcare worker with PCR-confirmed SARS-CoV-2 infection or an uninfected control (not recorded which).

This clonotype was seen ten or more times. The rearrangement joins TRBV11-2 to TRBJ2-7; no clear D. Germline V gene sequence: CDR1 SGHAT, CDR2 FQNNGV. The CDR3 has 13 amino acids. V dropped 0 bases and J dropped 0 bases, with 3 bases sitting between them. The CDR3 DNA follows: TGTGCCAGCAGCTTAGAGAGCTCCTACGAGCAGTACTTC. Protein sequence: CASSLESSYEQYF.

This clonotype has at least ten counts. The chain combines TRBV7-9 with TRBJ1-1, with TRBD1 matching 7 bases. The CDR3 extends over 17 amino acids. The germline V gene encodes CDR1 SEHNR and CDR2 FQNEAQ (reference sequence). V lost 2 bases, J lost 1 base, and 10 bases stayed unmatched. For the CDR3, the DNA is TGTGCCAGCAGCTTACCCGGGACAGCGGCTCGGAACACTGAAGCTTTCTTT. Translating it yields CASSLPGTAARNTEAFF. Looking up the rest from reference TRBV7-9 and TRBJ1-1 gives the full variable domain: DTGVSQNPRHKITKRGQNVTFRCDPISEHNRLYWYRQTLGQGPEFLTYFQNEAQLEKSRLLSDRFSAERPKGSFSTLEIQRTEQGDSAMYLCASSLPGTAARNTEAFFGQGTRLTVV.

This clonotype was counted ten times or more. The chain is built from TRBV12-3 or TRBV12-4 and TRBJ2-3; 8 bases line up with TRBD1. With 5 bases clipped from V and 0 bases from J, the junction kept 4 bases outside the gene matches. The CDR3 consists of 15 residues. As DNA, the CDR3 is TGTGCCAGCAGTGCCCGGACAGGGAGCACAGATACGCAGTATTTT. This codes for CASSARTGSTDTQYF.

As DNA, the CDR3 is TGTGCCAGCAGCTTAGACGCCTCTAGCACAGATACGCAGTATTTT. This translates into CASSLDASSTDTQYF. This sequence joins TRBV7-3 and TRBJ2-3; D unresolved. Germline CDR1 SGHTA, CDR2 FQGTGA. This CDR3 spans 15 amino acids. Trimming removed 2 bases from V and 0 bases from J, with 9 bases in between.

The V gene is TRBV5-5, the J gene TRBJ2-7; perhaps TRBD2 as D (6 bases). The germline CDR1 and CDR2 sequences are SGHKS and YYEKEE (reference sequence). V was clipped by 4 bases and J by 6 bases, with 20 bases between them. The CDR3 is made up of 15 amino acids. This CDR3 reads CASSPVGKQGGEQYF. CDR3 nucleotides: TGTGCCAGCAGCCCGGTTGGGAAGCAGGGAGGCGAGCAGTACTTC.

The sample holds many counts of this clonotype. The chain uses TRBV20-1 and TRBJ2-7; D is perhaps TRBD1 (5 bases). The CDR3 is made up of 15 amino acids. Trimming removed 0 bases at V and 1 base at J, with 13 bases between. Per the germline V gene, CDR1 is DFQATT and CDR2 is SNEGSKA (reference sequence). The CDR3: CSARDQRGRSYEQYF. In DNA form, the CDR3 reads TGCAGTGCTAGAGATCAAAGGGGCCGATCCTACGAGCAGTACTTC.

This clonotype was picked up many times. The gene calls are TRBV10-3 and TRBJ1-1, with unresolved D. This CDR3 contains 13 residues. Germline V CDR1 and CDR2: ENHRY, SYGVKD. With 0 bases removed from V and 3 bases from J, the gap between germline ends came to 5 bases. CDR3 nucleotides: TGTGCCATCAGTGAGTCGGAGGACACTGAAGCTTTCTTT. It yields the protein CAISESEDTEAFF.

In this sample, this clonotype turned up many times. The chain has TRBV29-1 and TRBJ2-7; D is uncertain. The CDR3 runs to 13 residues. V was shortened by 5 bases and J by 0 bases, with 11 bases between the two germline ends. CDR1 and CDR2 from the germline V gene are SQVTM and ANQGSEA. The CDR3 DNA follows: TGCAGCGTTTTATTACACCGCTCCTACGAGCAGTACTTC. As protein: CSVLLHRSYEQYF.

This clonotype was counted at least ten times. V and J are TRBV15 and TRBJ2-7; 9 bases agree with TRBD1. The CDR3 consists of 12 residues. Germline V gene sequence: CDR1 LNHNV, CDR2 YYDKDF (reference sequence). Trimming at V came to 8 bases and at J to 5 bases, leaving 4 bases not matched to a gene. The CDR3 sequence: CATGQGTDEQYF. CDR3 nucleotide sequence: TGTGCCACCGGACAGGGGACGGACGAGCAGTACTTC.

This clonotype was observed at least ten times. The chain couples TRBV3-1 to TRBJ2-7; 7 nucleotides line up with TRBD1. This CDR3 is built from 13 residues. J was trimmed by 2 bases and V by 4 bases; bases with no gene match: 2. Germline V gene data show CDR1 as LGHDT and CDR2 as YNNKEL (reference sequence). The CDR3 DNA reads TGTGCCAGCAGCCGTGACAGGGCCTACGAGCAGTACTTC. Protein product: CASSRDRAYEQYF.

This clonotype was counted ten times or more. The chain recombines TRBV27 with TRBJ2-7, with TRBD1 matching 8 bases. This CDR3 has 16 residues. Losses at the gene ends were 5 bases for V and 5 bases for J; bases not matched to a gene: 14. The germline V gene has CDR1 MNHEY and CDR2 SMNVEV (reference sequence). The CDR3 DNA is TGTGCCAGCAGTCTAAAGACAGGGGCGGGTGATCACGAGCAGTACTTC. Translated: CASSLKTGAGDHEQYF.

Many counts were recorded for this clonotype. The chain employs TRBV6-2 or TRBV6-3 and TRBJ2-1, with 11 bases fitting TRBD2. The CDR3 is 18 amino acids. J lost 9 bases, V lost 2 bases, and 15 bases had no gene match. Germline lookup yields CDR1 MNHEY and CDR2 SVGEGT. The DNA for the CDR3 is TGTGCCAGCAGTTACCCTCCTTCCCTAGCGGGGGGCTTTGGTGAGCAGTTCTTC. Protein sequence: CASSYPPSLAGGFGEQFF.

This clonotype was observed a few times. This chain connects TRBV7-9 to TRBJ2-2, with D tentatively TRBD2 (5 bases). The CDR3 is 13 amino acids. Looked up from germline, CDR1 is SEHNR and CDR2 is FQNEAQ (reference sequence). V was pared by 5 bases and J by 9 bases, with 13 bases between. In nucleotides, the CDR3 is TGTGCCAGCAGCCGGGGTGATGCTAGGGAGCTGTTTTTT. It translates to CASSRGDARELFF.

The sample holds a few counts of this clonotype. The CDR3 DNA reads TGCGCCAGCAGCGCGGGACAGGGTAACGAGCAGTACTTC. Translation: CASSAGQGNEQYF. The rearrangement joins TRBV5-1 to TRBJ2-7; 9 nucleotides agree with TRBD1. This CDR3 spans 13 amino acids. Per germline, CDR1 SGHRS and CDR2 YFSETQ. J was trimmed by 5 bases and V by 4 bases; bases with no gene match: 4.

This clonotype was seen many times. The chain has TRBV12-3 or TRBV12-4 and TRBJ2-2; D is unclear. Trimming left V 0 bases short and J 7 bases short, with 9 bases between. The CDR3 has 14 residues. CDR3 protein: CASSLAPVGGELFF. The CDR3 nucleotides are TGTGCCAGCAGTTTAGCGCCGGTGGGCGGGGAGCTGTTTTTT.

The V and J genes are TRBV7-2 and TRBJ2-7, with TRBD2 matching over 10 bases. CDR1 and CDR2 from the germline V gene are SGHTA and FQGNSA. The CDR3 spans 17 residues. Germline trimming cut 1 base from V and 6 bases from J; bases unmatched to any gene: 12. The CDR3 DNA reads as TGTGCCAGCAGCTTAGGGTCCCCCCTAGCGGGAGTGCCCGAGCAGTACTTC. The encoded protein is CASSLGSPLAGVPEQYF.

The chain joins TRBV29-1 to TRBJ2-1, with D hard to call. There are 13 residues in the CDR3. The V and J ends lost 4 bases and 10 bases respectively, with 17 bases between them. Germline-derived CDR1 and CDR2 are SQVTM and ANQGSEA. The DNA for the CDR3 is TGCAGCGTTGGGAGAGTGTCATCTTTCGAGCAGTTCTTC. It translates to CSVGRVSSFEQFF.

CDR3 nucleotide sequence: TGTGTAACGGGAGTTAGCACAGATACGCAGTATTTT. Protein sequence: CVTGVSTDTQYF. This chain uses TRBV2 with TRBJ2-3; tentatively, D is TRBD2 (6 bases). The CDR3 contains 12 residues. Germline V CDR1 and CDR2: SNHLY, FYNNEI.

At least ten counts were recorded for this clonotype. The V call is TRBV2, the J call TRBJ2-1; 8 nucleotides align to TRBD1. Germline V lookup: CDR1 SNHLY, CDR2 FYNNEI. The trim removed 5 bases at V and 0 bases at J, leaving 6 bases unmatched. The length of the CDR3 is 16 residues. In DNA, the CDR3 is TGTGCCAGCAGTCAACAGGGGGTACTCTCCTACAATGAGCAGTTCTTC. Residues: CASSQQGVLSYNEQFF.

The table lists this clonotype with a few counts. This chain connects TRBV5-1 to TRBJ2-7; D call uncertain. The CDR3 spans 14 residues. The germline CDR1 and CDR2 sequences are SGHRS and YFSETQ. Trimming cost V 1 base and J 1 base, with 9 bases left between them. The CDR3 DNA sequence: TGCGCCAGCAGCTTGACACCGGCTTCCTACGAGCAGTACTTC. It codes for CASSLTPASYEQYF.

At least ten counts were recorded for this clonotype. V usage is TRBV28 and J usage is TRBJ2-7; 8 bases are shared with TRBD1. From germline, CDR1 is MDHEN and CDR2 SYDVKM. This CDR3 has 13 residues. Trimming at V came to 2 bases and at J to 11 bases, leaving 8 bases not matched to a gene. CDR3 in amino acids: CASSLARGLGEYF. Here the CDR3 DNA reads TGTGCCAGCAGTTTAGCCAGGGGGCTAGGAGAGTACTTC.